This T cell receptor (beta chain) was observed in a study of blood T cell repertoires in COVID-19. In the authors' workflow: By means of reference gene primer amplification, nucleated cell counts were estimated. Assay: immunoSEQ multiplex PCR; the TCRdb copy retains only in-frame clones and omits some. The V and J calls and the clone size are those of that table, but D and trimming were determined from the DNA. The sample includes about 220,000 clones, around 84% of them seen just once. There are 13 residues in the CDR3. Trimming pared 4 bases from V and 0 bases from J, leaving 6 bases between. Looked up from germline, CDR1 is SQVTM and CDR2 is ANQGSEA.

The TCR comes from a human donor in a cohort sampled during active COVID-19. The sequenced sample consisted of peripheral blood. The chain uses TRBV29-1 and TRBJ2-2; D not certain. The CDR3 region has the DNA TGCAGCGTTGGAGGTACGAACACCGGGGAGCTGTTTTTT. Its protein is CSVGGTNTGELFF.